The clone carrying this T cell receptor beta chain occurred once. Random hexamers primed reverse transcription of 0.5 to 1 ug RNA. TCRdb independently ran MiXCR on the immunoSEQ multiplex PCR reads; one entry per CDR3 protein. The sample consists of roughly 150,000 distinct CDR3 sequences, 85% to 95% of them appearing once. This entry comes from a study of CD8 T cells in Susac syndrome. The CDR3 extends over 15 amino acids. J lost 6 bases, V lost 2 bases, and 4 bases had no gene match. Germline V gene sequence: CDR1 SGHDT, CDR2 YYEEEE. This receptor was obtained from a human donor with Susac syndrome. The sequenced sample consisted of CD4+ T cells from PBMCs. The chain employs TRBV5-6 and TRBJ2-2, with 10 bases identical to TRBD2. The DNA for the CDR3 is TGTGCCAGCAGCTTCATAGCGGGGGGCCCCGGGGAGCTGTTTTTT. Protein product: CASSFIAGGPGELFF. Full variable domain (rest looked up from reference TRBV5-6 and TRBJ2-2): DAGVTQSPTHLIKTRGQQVTLRCSPKSGHDTVSWYQQALGQGPQFIFQYYEEEERQRGNFPDRFSGHQFPNYSSELNVNALLLGDSALYLCASSFIAGGPGELFFGEGSRLTVL.